These T cell receptor beta chains were read from a single sample in a study of monozygotic twins with inflammatory bowel disease. TCRdb re-analyzed the 5' RACE reads; it lists each CDR3 protein once, without DNA. With about 160,000 distinct CDR3 sequences in the sample, the ten largest clones hold 2% to 3%. Specimen: blood. These receptors were taken from a human donor with ulcerative colitis or Crohn's disease, or a healthy co-twin of an affected twin (not recorded which). Each CDR3 is given with its conserved first and last residue. The order of the fields is CDR3 protein, J gene, V gene.

CDR3: CASSPSGGYTQYF
J: TRBJ2-3
V: TRBV7-2

CDR3: CASSVGGETQYF
J: TRBJ2-5
V: TRBV9

CDR3: CASSLISGAGANVLTF
J: TRBJ2-6
V: TRBV5-1

CDR3: CASSPSVGQSYEQYF
J: TRBJ2-7
V: TRBV18

CDR3: CASSLDGFPDTQYF
J: TRBJ2-3
V: TRBV7-8

CDR3: CSVEVRSLSSYNEQFF
J: TRBJ2-1
V: TRBV29-1

CDR3: CASSPGGGEEQYF
J: TRBJ2-7
V: TRBV12-3/TRBV12-4

CDR3: CASRRTHNSNQPQHF
J: TRBJ1-5
V: TRBV6-1

CDR3: CASSHRVDEQFF
J: TRBJ2-1
V: TRBV18

CDR3: CAISEWQENQPQHF
J: TRBJ1-5
V: TRBV10-3

CDR3: CSARDLSGAETQYF
J: TRBJ2-5
V: TRBV20-1

CDR3: CASSFGQGGSPLHF
J: TRBJ1-6
V: TRBV5-6

CDR3: CASSSGTSSADTQYF
J: TRBJ2-3
V: TRBV7-9

CDR3: CATSDSGTGDYNEQFF
J: TRBJ2-1
V: TRBV24-1

CDR3: CASSDPSGRGDEQFF
J: TRBJ2-1
V: TRBV25-1

CDR3: CASSLGYPGTGAYEQYF
J: TRBJ2-7
V: TRBV5-1

CDR3: CASINQFRDRSGANVLTF
J: TRBJ2-6
V: TRBV11-1

CDR3: CASSLELQETQYF
J: TRBJ2-5
V: TRBV7-3

CDR3: CSARVTGTAHGYTF
J: TRBJ1-2
V: TRBV20-1

CDR3: CASSSDRGEPQEKLFF
J: TRBJ1-4
V: TRBV7-9

CDR3: CASSLGSGDSNEQYF
J: TRBJ2-7
V: TRBV7-6

CDR3: CAIRQGQNTEAFF
J: TRBJ1-1
V: TRBV10-3

CDR3: CASTLGGGEDTQYF
J: TRBJ2-3
V: TRBV12-3/TRBV12-4

CDR3: CSARGDRGPYNEQFF
J: TRBJ2-1
V: TRBV20-1

CDR3: CASSPRGRFGNSPLHF
J: TRBJ1-6
V: TRBV2

CDR3: CASSGRQGAYEQYF
J: TRBJ2-7
V: TRBV6-2/TRBV6-3